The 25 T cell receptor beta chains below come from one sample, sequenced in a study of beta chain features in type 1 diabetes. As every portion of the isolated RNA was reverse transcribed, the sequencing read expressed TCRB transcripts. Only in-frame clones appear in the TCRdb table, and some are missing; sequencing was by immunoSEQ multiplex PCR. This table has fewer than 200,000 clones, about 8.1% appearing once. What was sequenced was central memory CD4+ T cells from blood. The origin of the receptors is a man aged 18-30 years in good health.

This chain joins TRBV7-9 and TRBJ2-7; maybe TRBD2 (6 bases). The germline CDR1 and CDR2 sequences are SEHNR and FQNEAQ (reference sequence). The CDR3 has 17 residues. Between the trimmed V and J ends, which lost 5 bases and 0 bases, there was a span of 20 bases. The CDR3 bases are TGTGCCAGCAGCGGGCGGGGCTTAGATCCCGGCTCCTACGAGCAGTACTTC. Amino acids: CASSGRGLDPGSYEQYF.

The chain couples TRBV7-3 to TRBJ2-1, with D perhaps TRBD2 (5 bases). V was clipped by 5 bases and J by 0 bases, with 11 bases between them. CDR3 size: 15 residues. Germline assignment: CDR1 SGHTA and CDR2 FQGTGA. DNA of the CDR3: TGTGCCAGCAGCCCCAATGAGGGCTCCTACAATGAGCAGTTCTTC. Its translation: CASSPNEGSYNEQFF.

CDR3 loop: CASSLGTSGRVSYF. CDR3 nucleotide sequence: TGTGCCAGCAGTTTAGGGACTAGCGGGAGAGTTTCGTACTTC. This chain connects TRBV28 to TRBJ2-7; 14 nucleotides align to TRBD2. The germline gives CDR1 MDHEN, CDR2 SYDVKM. The junction had 6 bases not matched to a gene; V was cut back by 2 bases and J by 12 bases. The CDR3 has 14 residues.

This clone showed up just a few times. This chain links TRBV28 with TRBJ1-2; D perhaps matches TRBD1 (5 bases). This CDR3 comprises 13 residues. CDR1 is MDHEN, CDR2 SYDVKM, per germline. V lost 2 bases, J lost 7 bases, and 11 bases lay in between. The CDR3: CASSLNRRGGYTF. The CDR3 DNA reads TGTGCCAGCAGTTTAAACAGGCGGGGTGGCTACACCTTC.

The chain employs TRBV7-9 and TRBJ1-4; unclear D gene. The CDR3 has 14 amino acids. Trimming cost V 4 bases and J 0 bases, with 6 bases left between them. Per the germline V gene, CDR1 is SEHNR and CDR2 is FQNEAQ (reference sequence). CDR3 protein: CASSSAATNEKLFF. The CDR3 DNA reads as TGTGCCAGCAGCTCGGCGGCAACTAATGAAAAACTGTTTTTT. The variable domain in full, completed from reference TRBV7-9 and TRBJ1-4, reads DTGVSQNPRHKITKRGQNVTFRCDPISEHNRLYWYRQTLGQGPEFLTYFQNEAQLEKSRLLSDRFSAERPKGSFSTLEIQRTEQGDSAMYLCASSSAATNEKLFFGSGTQLSVL.

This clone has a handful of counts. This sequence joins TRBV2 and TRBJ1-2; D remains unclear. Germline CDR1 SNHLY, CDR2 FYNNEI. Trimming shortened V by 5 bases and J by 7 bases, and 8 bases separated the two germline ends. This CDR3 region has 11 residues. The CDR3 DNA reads TGTGCCAGCAGTCCGTGGCTTGGCTACACCTTC. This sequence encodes CASSPWLGYTF.

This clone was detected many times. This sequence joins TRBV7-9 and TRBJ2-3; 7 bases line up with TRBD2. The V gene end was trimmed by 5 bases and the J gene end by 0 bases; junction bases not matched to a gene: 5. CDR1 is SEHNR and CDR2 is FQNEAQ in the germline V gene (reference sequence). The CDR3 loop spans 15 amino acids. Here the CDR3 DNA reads TGTGCCAGCAGCGCCACTAGCGCCAGCACAGATACGCAGTATTTT. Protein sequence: CASSATSASTDTQYF. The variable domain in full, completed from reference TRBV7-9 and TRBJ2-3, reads DTGVSQNPRHKITKRGQNVTFRCDPISEHNRLYWYRQTLGQGPEFLTYFQNEAQLEKSRLLSDRFSAERPKGSFSTLEIQRTEQGDSAMYLCASSATSASTDTQYFGPGTRLTVL.

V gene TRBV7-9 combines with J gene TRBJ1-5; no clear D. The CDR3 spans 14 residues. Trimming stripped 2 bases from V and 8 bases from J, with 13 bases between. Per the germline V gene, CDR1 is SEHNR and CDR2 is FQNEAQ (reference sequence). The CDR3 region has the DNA TGTGCCAGCAGCTTACAGGCCGGTGGTAAGCCCCAGCATTTT. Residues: CASSLQAGGKPQHF.

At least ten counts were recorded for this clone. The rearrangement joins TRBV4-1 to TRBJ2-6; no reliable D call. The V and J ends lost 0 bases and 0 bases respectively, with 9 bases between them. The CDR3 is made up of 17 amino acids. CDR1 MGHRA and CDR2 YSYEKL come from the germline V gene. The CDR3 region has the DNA TGCGCCAGCAGCCAAGAGGGCTTAAGCTCTGGGGCCAACGTCCTGACTTTC. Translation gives CASSQEGLSSGANVLTF.

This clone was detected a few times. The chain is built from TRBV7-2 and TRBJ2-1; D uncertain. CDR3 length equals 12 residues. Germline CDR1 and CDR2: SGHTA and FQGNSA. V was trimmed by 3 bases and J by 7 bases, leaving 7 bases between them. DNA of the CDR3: TGTGCCAGCAGCTTGAGTTGGAATGAGCAGTTCTTC. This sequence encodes CASSLSWNEQFF.

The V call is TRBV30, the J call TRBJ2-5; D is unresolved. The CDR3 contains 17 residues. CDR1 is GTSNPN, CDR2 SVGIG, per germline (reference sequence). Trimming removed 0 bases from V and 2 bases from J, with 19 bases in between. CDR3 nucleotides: TGTGCCTGGAGTGTACCCCCTACCCGCACGCCACAAGAGACCCAGTACTTC. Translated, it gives CAWSVPPTRTPQETQYF.

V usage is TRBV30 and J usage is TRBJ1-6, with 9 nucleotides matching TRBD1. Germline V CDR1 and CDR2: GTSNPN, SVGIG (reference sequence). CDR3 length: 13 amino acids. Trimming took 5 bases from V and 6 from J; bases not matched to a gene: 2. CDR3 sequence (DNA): TGTGCCTGGTTGACAGGGGGTAATTCACCCCTCCACTTT. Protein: CAWLTGGNSPLHF.

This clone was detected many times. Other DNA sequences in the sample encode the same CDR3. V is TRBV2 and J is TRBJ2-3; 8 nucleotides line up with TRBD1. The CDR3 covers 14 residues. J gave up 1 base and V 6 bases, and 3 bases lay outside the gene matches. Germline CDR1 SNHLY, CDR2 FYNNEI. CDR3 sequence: CASSVDRGTDTQYF. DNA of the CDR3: TGTGCCAGCAGCGTGGACAGGGGCACAGATACGCAGTATTTT.

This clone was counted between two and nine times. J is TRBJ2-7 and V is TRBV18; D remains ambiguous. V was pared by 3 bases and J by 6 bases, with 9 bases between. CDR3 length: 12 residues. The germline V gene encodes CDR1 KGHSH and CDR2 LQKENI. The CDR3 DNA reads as TGTGCCAGCTCACCCCTTATCGGCGAGCAGTACTTC. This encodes CASSPLIGEQYF.

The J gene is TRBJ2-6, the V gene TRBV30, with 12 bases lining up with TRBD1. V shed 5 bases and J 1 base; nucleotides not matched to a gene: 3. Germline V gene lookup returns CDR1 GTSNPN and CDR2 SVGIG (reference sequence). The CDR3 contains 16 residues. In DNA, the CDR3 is TGTGCCTGGGGGGGACAGGGGGCATCTGGGGCCAACGTCCTGACTTTC. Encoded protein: CAWGGQGASGANVLTF.

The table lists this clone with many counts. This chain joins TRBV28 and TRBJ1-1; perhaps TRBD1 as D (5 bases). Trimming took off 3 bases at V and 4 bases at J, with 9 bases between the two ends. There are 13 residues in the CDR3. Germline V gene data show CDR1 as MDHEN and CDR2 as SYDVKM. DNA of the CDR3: TGTGCCAGCAGTTTTAGACAGAGCACTGAAGCTTTCTTT. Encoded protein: CASSFRQSTEAFF.

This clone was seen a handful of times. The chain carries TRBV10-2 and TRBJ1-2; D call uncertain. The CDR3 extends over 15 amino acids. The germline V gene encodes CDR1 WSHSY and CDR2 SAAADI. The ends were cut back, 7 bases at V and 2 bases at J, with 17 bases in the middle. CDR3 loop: CASTEGDWANYGYTF. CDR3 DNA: TGCGCCAGCACCGAGGGCGATTGGGCCAACTATGGCTACACCTTC.

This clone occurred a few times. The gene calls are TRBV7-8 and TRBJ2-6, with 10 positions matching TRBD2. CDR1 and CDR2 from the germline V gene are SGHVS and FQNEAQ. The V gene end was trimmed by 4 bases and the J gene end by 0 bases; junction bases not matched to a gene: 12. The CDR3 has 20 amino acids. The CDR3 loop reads CASSSRAWASGSSGANVLTF. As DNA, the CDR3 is TGTGCCAGCAGCTCCCGGGCCTGGGCTAGCGGGAGCTCTGGGGCCAACGTCCTGACTTTC.

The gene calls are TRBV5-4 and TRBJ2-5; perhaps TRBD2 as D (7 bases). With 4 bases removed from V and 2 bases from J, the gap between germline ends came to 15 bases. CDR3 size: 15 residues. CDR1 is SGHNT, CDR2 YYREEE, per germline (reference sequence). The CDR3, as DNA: TGTGCCAGCAGCCCCCCGCGGGGGCAGCAAGAGACCCAGTACTTC. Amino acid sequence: CASSPPRGQQETQYF.

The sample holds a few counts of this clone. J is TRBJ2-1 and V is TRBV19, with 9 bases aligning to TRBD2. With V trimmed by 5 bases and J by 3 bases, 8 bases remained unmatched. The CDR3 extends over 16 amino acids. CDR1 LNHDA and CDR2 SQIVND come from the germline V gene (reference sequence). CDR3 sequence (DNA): TGTGCCAGTAGTCTGTCAACTAGCGGGCGCTACAATGAGCAGTTCTTC. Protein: CASSLSTSGRYNEQFF.

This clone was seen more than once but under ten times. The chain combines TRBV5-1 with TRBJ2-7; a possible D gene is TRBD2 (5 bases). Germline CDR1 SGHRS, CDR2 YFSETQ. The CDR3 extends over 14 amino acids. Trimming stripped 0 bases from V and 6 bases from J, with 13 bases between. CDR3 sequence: CASSLGYSGGEQYF. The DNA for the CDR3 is TGCGCCAGCAGCTTGGGTTACAGCGGTGGCGAGCAGTACTTC.

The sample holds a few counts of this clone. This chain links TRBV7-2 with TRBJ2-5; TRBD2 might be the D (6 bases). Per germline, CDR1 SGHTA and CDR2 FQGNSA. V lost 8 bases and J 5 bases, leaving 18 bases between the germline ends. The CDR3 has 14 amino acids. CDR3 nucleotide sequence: TGTGCCAGCGAGAGCGGGCTAGGAGGGGAGACCCAGTACTTC. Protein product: CASESGLGGETQYF.

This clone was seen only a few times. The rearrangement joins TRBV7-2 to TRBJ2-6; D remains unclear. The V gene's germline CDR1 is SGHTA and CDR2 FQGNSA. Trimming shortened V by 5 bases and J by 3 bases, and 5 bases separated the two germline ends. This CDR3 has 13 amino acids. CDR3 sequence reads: CASSKYGANVLTF. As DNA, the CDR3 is TGTGCCAGCAGCAAATATGGGGCCAACGTCCTGACTTTC.

This chain's CDR3 is CASSGSAGTGELFF. As DNA, the CDR3 is TGTGCCAGCAGTGGCTCAGCGGGGACCGGGGAGCTGTTTTTT. The rearrangement uses TRBV2 and TRBJ2-2, with 7 nucleotides matching TRBD2. There are 14 residues in the CDR3. Germline CDR1 is SNHLY and CDR2 is FYNNEI. V lost 4 bases, J lost 5 bases, and 4 bases stayed unmatched.

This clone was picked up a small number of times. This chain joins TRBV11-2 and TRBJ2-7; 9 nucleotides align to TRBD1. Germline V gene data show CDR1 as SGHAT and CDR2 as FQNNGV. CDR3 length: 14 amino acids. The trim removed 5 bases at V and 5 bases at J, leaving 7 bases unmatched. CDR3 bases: TGTGCCAGCAGCCCCTGGACAGGGGTTAACGAGCAGTACTTC. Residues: CASSPWTGVNEQYF.